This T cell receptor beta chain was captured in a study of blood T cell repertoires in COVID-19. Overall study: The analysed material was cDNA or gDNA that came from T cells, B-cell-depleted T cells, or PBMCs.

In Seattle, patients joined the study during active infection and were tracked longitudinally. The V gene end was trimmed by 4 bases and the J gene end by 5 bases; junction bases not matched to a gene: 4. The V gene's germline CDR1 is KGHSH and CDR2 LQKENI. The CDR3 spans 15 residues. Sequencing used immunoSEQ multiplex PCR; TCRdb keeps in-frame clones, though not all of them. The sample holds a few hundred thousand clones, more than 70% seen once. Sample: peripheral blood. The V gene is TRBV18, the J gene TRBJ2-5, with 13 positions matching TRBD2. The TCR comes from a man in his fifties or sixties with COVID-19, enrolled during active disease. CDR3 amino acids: CASSRGLAGDETQYF. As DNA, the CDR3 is TGTGCCAGCTCACGCGGACTAGCGGGAGATGAGACCCAGTACTTC.